This T cell receptor (beta chain) was sequenced in a study of CD8 T cells in Susac syndrome. TCR beta sequencing covered blood CD8+ and CD4+ T cells. The multiple sclerosis controls comprised treatment-naive patients whose relapsing-remitting disease was stable or active. TEMRA cells were FACS-enriched, and CD8+ and CD4+ T cells were isolated negatively. This CDR3 region has 13 residues. CDR1 is LNHDA, CDR2 SQIVND, per germline (reference sequence). The V end lost 6 bases, the J end lost 0 bases, and 7 bases lay between the germline ends. Random hexamers were used to reverse transcribe roughly 0.45 to 1 ug of RNA. Amplification of TCR beta CDR3 used immunoSEQ multiplex PCR across 54 Vbeta and 13 Jbeta. A single record per CDR3 protein comes from TCRdb applying MiXCR to the immunoSEQ multiplex PCR reads. The sample shows about 170,000 distinct CDR3 sequences, approximately 93% of them seen only once.

The genes are TRBV19 and TRBJ2-3; D remains unclear. This TCR was recovered from a human donor with multiple sclerosis. The sequenced material came from CD4+ T cells from PBMCs. CDR3: CASRTASTDTQYF. CDR3 coding DNA: TGTGCCAGTAGGACCGCGAGCACAGATACGCAGTATTTT.